One and the same sample provided the 29 T cell receptor beta chains below, sequenced in a study of blood T cell repertoires in COVID-19. The repertoire was sequenced with immunoSEQ multiplex PCR; TCRdb's copy has only in-frame clones and lacks some. The profile covers approximately 10,000 clones, with roughly nine tenths appearing a single time and around a fifth taken by the ten largest. Sequenced input: peripheral blood. These receptors were taken from a woman aged 55-70 years with active COVID-19.

The chain has TRBV5-4 and TRBJ2-1; TRBD1 matches at 9 bases. V dropped 8 bases and J dropped 7; count of bases not matched to a gene: 10. This CDR3 region has 14 residues. Per the germline V gene, CDR1 is SGHNT and CDR2 is YYREEE (reference sequence). For the CDR3, the DNA is TGTGCCAGTAATCCCGGGACAGGGACTAATGAGCAGTTCTTC. Translating gives CASNPGTGTNEQFF.

The chain links TRBV5-1 to TRBJ2-3; D ambiguous. Germline V gene data show CDR1 as SGHRS and CDR2 as YFSETQ. The CDR3 totals 16 residues. V lost 0 bases, J lost 2 bases, and 13 bases lay in between. The CDR3, as DNA: TGCGCCAGCAGCTTGGCCGGCGGAGCCCCCACAGATACGCAGTATTTT. Translated, it gives CASSLAGGAPTDTQYF. The complete variable domain, with remaining parts taken from reference TRBV5-1 and TRBJ2-3, reads KAGVTQTPRYLIKTRGQQVTLSCSPISGHRSVSWYQQTPGQGLQFLFEYFSETQRNKGNFPGRFSGRQFSNSRSEMNVSTLELGDSALYLCASSLAGGAPTDTQYFGPGTRLTVL.

This clone has just one count. The chain is built from TRBV20-1 and TRBJ1-5, with 9 bases aligning to TRBD1. The germline V gene encodes CDR1 DFQATT and CDR2 SNEGSKA (reference sequence). Losses at the gene ends were 3 bases for V and 3 bases for J; bases not matched to a gene: 6. There are 15 residues in the CDR3. DNA of the CDR3: TGCAGTGCTAGTATCGGGACAGGGAACAATCAGCCCCAGCATTTT. This codes for CSASIGTGNNQPQHF.

The chain employs TRBV28 and TRBJ1-6; no clear D. Per germline, CDR1 MDHEN and CDR2 SYDVKM. CDR3 size: 13 residues. Between the trimmed V and J ends, which lost 5 bases and 10 bases, there was a span of 12 bases. The CDR3 DNA sequence: TGTGCCAGCAGTCCCCCCAGACTATCACCCCTCCACTTT. Its protein product is CASSPPRLSPLHF.

J is TRBJ1-1 and V is TRBV14; perhaps TRBD1 as D (6 bases). Per the germline V gene, CDR1 is SGHDN and CDR2 is FVKESK. The CDR3 sequence is 13 residues long. Trimming took 3 bases from V and 9 from J, leaving 14 bases between them. CDR3 nucleotides: TGTGCCAGCAGCCAGGACAGCCCCCAAAAAGCTTTCTTT. Amino acids: CASSQDSPQKAFF.

The chain combines TRBV7-5 with TRBJ2-7; the listed D gene, TRBD1, was not tested against the DNA. TRBV7-5 has pseudogene status. The CDR3 sequence is 17 residues long. In DNA, the CDR3 is TGTGTCAGAAGCTCGAGTCCGGGACAGGGGAGCTCCTACGAGCAGTACGTC. Translation: CVRSSSPGQGSSYEQYV.

This clone was counted only a few times. The V and J genes are TRBV27 and TRBJ2-5; no clear D gene. Trimming took off 3 bases at V and 4 bases at J, with 3 bases between the two ends. CDR1 MNHEY and CDR2 SMNVEV come from the germline V gene (reference sequence). The CDR3 runs to 11 residues. The CDR3 sequence is CASSFRETQYF. The CDR3 nucleotides read TGTGCCAGCAGTTTCCGAGAGACCCAGTACTTC.

The CDR3 sequence: CASSGGLAGYNEQFF. The DNA of the CDR3 is TGCGCCAGCAGCGGAGGACTAGCGGGCTACAATGAGCAGTTCTTC. J is TRBJ2-1 and V is TRBV5-1; 11 bases line up with TRBD2. Germline V gives CDR1 SGHRS, CDR2 YFSETQ. This CDR3 is built from 15 residues. Trimming removed 4 bases from V and 3 bases from J; junction bases left unmatched: 3. Full variable domain (outside the CDR3, taken from reference TRBV5-1 and TRBJ2-1): KAGVTQTPRYLIKTRGQQVTLSCSPISGHRSVSWYQQTPGQGLQFLFEYFSETQRNKGNFPGRFSGRQFSNSRSEMNVSTLELGDSALYLCASSGGLAGYNEQFFGPGTRLTVL.

This rearrangement joins TRBV28 to TRBJ1-2; D is perhaps TRBD1 (5 bases). The CDR3 spans 15 residues. Germline V gene sequence: CDR1 MDHEN, CDR2 SYDVKM. V shed 10 bases and J shed 0 bases, with 18 bases lying between them. This CDR3 reads CATLKWGRANYGYTF. CDR3 nucleotide sequence: TGTGCCACCTTGAAGTGGGGGAGGGCTAACTATGGCTACACCTTC.

V and J are TRBV3-1 (or the pseudogene TRBV3-2) and TRBJ2-1; D might be TRBD1 (5 bases). Trimming removed 4 bases at V and 8 bases at J, with 9 bases between. Looked up from germline, CDR1 is LGHDT and CDR2 is YNNKEL (reference sequence). CDR3 length: 12 amino acids. As DNA, the CDR3 is TGTGCCAGCAGCCCCCAGGGTCATGAGCAGTTCTTC. Translating it yields CASSPQGHEQFF.

The chain carries TRBV5-6 and TRBJ2-2; 12 positions match TRBD2. CDR1 and CDR2 from the germline V gene are SGHDT and YYEEEE. This CDR3 contains 16 residues. With 4 bases clipped from V and 2 bases from J, the junction kept 3 bases outside the gene matches. The DNA for the CDR3 is TGTGCCAGCAGCGAACTAGCGGGGGGCAACACCGGGGAGCTGTTTTTT. Translating gives CASSELAGGNTGELFF.

This sequence joins TRBV6-5 and TRBJ2-2, with a tentative D call TRBD1 (6 bases). Germline V gene sequence: CDR1 MNHEY, CDR2 SVGAGI. Deletions cut 6 bases from V and 7 bases from J, with 18 bases between. The CDR3 has 15 amino acids. CDR3 amino acids: CASSRSGTSYGELFF. The DNA for the CDR3 is TGTGCCAGCAGCCGCTCCGGGACATCTTACGGGGAGCTGTTTTTT.

The chain has TRBV14 and TRBJ2-3, with 11 bases matching TRBD2. The CDR3 loop spans 13 amino acids. V shed 4 bases and J 13 bases; nucleotides not matched to a gene: 7. Germline assignment: CDR1 SGHDN and CDR2 FVKESK. CDR3 in DNA: TGTGCCAGCAGCCCCCAAATAGCGGGAGGGAAGTATTTT. It encodes CASSPQIAGGKYF. The full variable domain, completed using reference TRBV14 and TRBJ2-3, is EAGVTQFPSHSVIEKGQTVTLRCDPISGHDNLYWYRRVMGKEIKFLLHFVKESKQDESGMPNNRFLAERTGGTYSTLKVQPAELEDSGVYFCASSPQIAGGKYFGPGTRLTVL.

This sequence joins TRBV7-2 and TRBJ2-1; 13 nucleotides line up with TRBD2. The germline CDR1 and CDR2 sequences are SGHTA and FQGNSA. This CDR3 contains 18 residues. Losses at the gene ends were 5 bases for V and 2 bases for J; bases not matched to a gene: 9. This CDR3 reads CASSPRTSGGSTYNEQFF. For the CDR3, the DNA is TGTGCCAGCAGCCCGAGGACTAGCGGGGGATCCACCTACAATGAGCAGTTCTTC.

This chain connects TRBV3-1 (or the pseudogene TRBV3-2) to TRBJ2-7; D possibly corresponds to TRBD1 (6 bases). Germline V CDR1 and CDR2: LGHDT, YNNKEL (reference sequence). Deletions cut 1 base from V and 3 bases from J, with 10 bases between. This CDR3 is built from 14 residues. The CDR3 is CASSQVLTGYEQYF. The CDR3 DNA is TGTGCCAGCAGCCAAGTCTTGACAGGCTACGAGCAGTACTTC.

The chain uses TRBV19 and TRBJ2-1; TRBD2 is a possible D gene (5 bases). The CDR3 contains 14 residues. Germline V CDR1 and CDR2: LNHDA, SQIVND (reference sequence). V lost 7 bases and J 6 bases, leaving 16 bases between the germline ends. CDR3: CASKYRENANEQFF. The CDR3 nucleotides read TGTGCCAGTAAATACCGGGAAAACGCCAATGAGCAGTTCTTC. Full variable domain (remainder filled in from reference TRBV19 and TRBJ2-1): DGGITQSPKYLFRKEGQNVTLSCEQNLNHDAMYWYRQDPGQGLRLIYYSQIVNDFQKGDIAEGYSVSREKKESFPLTVTSAQKNPTAFYLCASKYRENANEQFFGPGTRLTVL.

This chain connects TRBV3-1 (or the pseudogene TRBV3-2) to TRBJ1-1; D is perhaps TRBD1 (5 bases). The CDR3 sequence is 13 residues long. V was pared by 1 base and J by 4 bases, with 7 bases between. The germline V gene encodes CDR1 LGHDT and CDR2 YNNKEL (reference sequence). CDR3 region: CASSQGGGTEAFF. DNA for the CDR3: TGTGCCAGCAGCCAAGGGGGGGGCACTGAAGCTTTCTTT.

This chain uses TRBV27 with TRBJ1-1; D is undetermined. CDR1 MNHEY and CDR2 SMNVEV come from the germline V gene (reference sequence). The ends were cut back, 1 base at V and 0 bases at J, with 15 bases in the middle. The CDR3 is made up of 17 amino acids. The CDR3 here is CASSLYGSPILNTEAFF. The CDR3 bases are TGTGCCAGCAGTTTATACGGGAGCCCGATATTGAACACTGAAGCTTTCTTT.

This sequence joins TRBV5-6 and TRBJ2-1, with unresolved D. Germline V gene lookup returns CDR1 SGHDT and CDR2 YYEEEE. Trimming took 1 base from V and 7 from J, leaving 9 bases between them. The CDR3 contains 13 residues. The CDR3 sequence is CASSLRYKNEQFF. CDR3 DNA sequence: TGTGCCAGCAGCTTGCGGTATAAGAATGAGCAGTTCTTC.

The chain links TRBV3-1 (or the pseudogene TRBV3-2) to TRBJ2-3; 7 nucleotides agree with TRBD2. There are 14 residues in the CDR3. With V trimmed by 10 bases and J by 2 bases, 9 bases remained unmatched. The germline V gene encodes CDR1 LGHDT and CDR2 YNNKEL (reference sequence). DNA for the CDR3: TGTGCCACCTCTCGGACTAGTGTCACAGATACGCAGTATTTT. Translated: CATSRTSVTDTQYF.

The chain joins TRBV6-1 to TRBJ2-5; D might be TRBD2 (6 bases). V lost 2 bases and J 4 bases, leaving 11 bases between the germline ends. Germline lookup yields CDR1 MNHNS and CDR2 SASEGT. The CDR3 consists of 14 residues. CDR3: CASSERGISETQYF. The DNA for the CDR3 is TGTGCCAGCAGTGAACGGGGGATTTCAGAGACCCAGTACTTC.

The rearrangement links TRBV6-5 to TRBJ1-6, with a weak D call TRBD1 (5 bases). This CDR3 contains 13 residues. Between the trimmed V and J ends, which lost 2 bases and 10 bases, there was a span of 9 bases. Germline values: CDR1 MNHEY, CDR2 SVGAGI. CDR3 nucleotide sequence: TGTGCCAGCAGTTACATAGGGGCCTCACCCCTCCACTTT. Translated: CASSYIGASPLHF.

The rearrangement joins TRBV5-1 to TRBJ2-2; 9 bases line up with TRBD1. Germline V gives CDR1 SGHRS, CDR2 YFSETQ. The CDR3 is 14 amino acids. V shed 7 bases and J 2 bases; nucleotides not matched to a gene: 3. The DNA of the CDR3 is TGCGCCAGCGCGGGACAGGGTAACACCGGGGAGCTGTTTTTT. It yields the protein CASAGQGNTGELFF. Filled out from reference TRBV5-1 and TRBJ2-2, the complete variable domain reads KAGVTQTPRYLIKTRGQQVTLSCSPISGHRSVSWYQQTPGQGLQFLFEYFSETQRNKGNFPGRFSGRQFSNSRSEMNVSTLELGDSALYLCASAGQGNTGELFFGEGSRLTVL.

CDR3 in DNA: TGTGCCAGCAGCTTAGGGATAGGGGCAGCAGCTAAACCCAATGAGCAGTTCTTC. It is translated as CASSLGIGAAAKPNEQFF. This sequence joins TRBV7-2 and TRBJ2-1; D is possibly TRBD1 (5 bases). The V gene lost 1 base and the J gene lost 6 bases, with 22 bases spanning the gap. The CDR3 is 18 residues long. Germline CDR1 reads SGHTA; CDR2 reads FQGNSA.

The rearrangement joins TRBV5-4 to TRBJ2-2; 9 bases align to TRBD1. V lost 5 bases, J lost 6 bases, and 8 bases stayed unmatched. The CDR3 has 15 amino acids. Germline-derived CDR1 and CDR2 are SGHNT and YYREEE (reference sequence). CDR3 nucleotides: TGTGCCAGCAGTAAACAGGGGGCGAGGGCCGGGGAGCTGTTTTTT. Protein sequence: CASSKQGARAGELFF.

V is TRBV5-1 and J is TRBJ2-2; TRBD1 agrees at 8 bases. V trimming: 0 bases; J trimming: 0 bases; junction bases outside the gene matches: 1. The CDR3 runs 16 residues. CDR1 and CDR2 from the germline V gene are SGHRS and YFSETQ. Here the CDR3 reads CASSLGGQANTGELFF. Here the CDR3 DNA reads TGCGCCAGCAGCTTGGGGGGACAGGCGAACACCGGGGAGCTGTTTTTT.

The V gene is TRBV7-9, the J gene TRBJ1-6; D uncertain. This CDR3 is built from 15 residues. V gave up 10 bases and J gave up 6 bases, with 19 bases separating them. Germline CDR1 reads SEHNR; CDR2 reads FQNEAQ (reference sequence). The CDR3 reads CATPTTPGSNSPLHF. The CDR3 coding sequence is TGTGCCACCCCCACTACGCCGGGGAGTAATTCACCCCTCCACTTT.

This clone was found once. This rearrangement joins TRBV5-1 to TRBJ2-5; 11 bases line up with TRBD1. V was clipped by 2 bases and J by 5 bases; unmatched bases: 8. CDR3 length: 16 residues. Germline CDR1 reads SGHRS; CDR2 reads YFSETQ. In DNA form, the CDR3 reads TGCGCCAGCAGCTTTCAAGGACAGGGGGCTGCGGAGACCCAGTACTTC. Protein sequence: CASSFQGQGAAETQYF.

The CDR3 reads CASRAGPDQPQHF. CDR3 DNA: TGTGCCAGCAGGGCAGGCCCAGATCAGCCCCAGCATTTT. V is TRBV2 and J is TRBJ1-5; no reliable D call. The CDR3 consists of 13 residues. The V and J ends lost 6 bases and 5 bases respectively, with 11 bases between them. From germline, CDR1 is SNHLY and CDR2 FYNNEI.